This is a list of T cell receptor beta chains from one sample in a study of blood T cell repertoires in COVID-19. Profiled with immunoSEQ multiplex PCR; TCRdb holds only in-frame clones, not every one. This table has 250,000 to 400,000 clones, about 91% appearing once. The material sequenced was peripheral blood. These receptors were collected from a woman in her 30s with COVID-19, enrolled during active disease. Each CDR3 is given with its conserved first and last residue. A D gene is named only where the DNA matches it firmly. Rows may omit the clone size; those that give it use once, few, many or a size class.

CASSWDISNQPQHF	TGTGCCAGCAGCTGGGACATTAGCAATCAGCCCCAGCATTTT	-	-	TRBV6-2/TRBV6-3	TRBJ1-5
CASSLGGQFAYEQYF	TGTGCCAGCAGCTTGGGGGGGCAGTTTGCCTACGAGCAGTACTTC	-	-	TRBV5-4	TRBJ2-7
CASSPAGLRGANVLTF	TGTGCCAGCAGCCCGGCGGGTCTAAGGGGGGCCAACGTCCTGACTTTC	-	once	TRBV5-4	TRBJ2-6
CASSFSLIRTGGSNEKLFF	TGTGCCAGCAGCTTTTCCCTGATCCGGACAGGGGGATCTAATGAAAAACTGTTTTTT	TRBD1	-	TRBV7-9	TRBJ1-4
CASSGQTEYGYTF	TGTGCCAGCAGTGGTCAGACTGAGTATGGCTACACCTTC	-	-	TRBV25-1	TRBJ1-2
CASSWGQRGEQYF	TGTGCCAGCAGCTGGGGACAGAGGGGCGAGCAGTACTTC	TRBD1	-	TRBV11-3	TRBJ2-7
CASSFGGGGSNYGYTF	TGTGCCAGCAGCTTCGGCGGGGGTGGGTCTAACTATGGCTACACCTTC	-	-	TRBV6-6	TRBJ1-2
CASSEELGTLPLRDSNQPQHF	TGTGCCAGCAGTGAAGAACTAGGGACCTTACCGCTGCGGGATAGCAATCAGCCCCAGCATTTT	-	-	TRBV6-1	TRBJ1-5
CASRAGTGSDGYTF	TGTGCCAGCAGGGCCGGGACAGGGTCGGATGGCTACACCTTC	TRBD1	-	TRBV3-1/TRBV3-2	TRBJ1-2
CASSSRTGSYNEQFF	TGTGCCAGCAGCTCCCGGACAGGGTCCTACAATGAGCAGTTCTTC	TRBD1	-	TRBV7-9	TRBJ2-1
CASRPLWEGDTQYF	TGTGCCAGCAGACCGCTTTGGGAGGGTGATACGCAGTATTTT	TRBD2	-	TRBV27	TRBJ2-3
CASSLAGGRNEQFF	TGTGCCAGCAGCCTAGCGGGGGGCCGCAATGAGCAGTTCTTC	TRBD2	-	TRBV3-1/TRBV3-2	TRBJ2-1
CASSESDSVSTDTQYF	TGTGCCAGCAGTGAGTCCGACTCGGTCTCCACAGATACGCAGTATTTT	-	-	TRBV2	TRBJ2-3
CASSLGRQTYNEQFF	TGTGCCAGCAGCTTAGGGAGACAGACCTACAATGAGCAGTTCTTC	-	-	TRBV11-3	TRBJ2-1
CASSEAGTGAYGYTF	TGTGCCAGCAGTGAAGCGGGGACAGGGGCATATGGCTACACCTTC	TRBD1	-	TRBV6-1	TRBJ1-2
CASSLSPVSTIYF	TGTGCCAGCAGCTTATCCCCCGTGAGCACCATATATTTT	-	-	TRBV7-2	TRBJ1-3
CASTYYRGGSYNSPLHF	TGTGCCAGCACATACTATCGAGGGGGATCCTATAATTCACCCCTCCACTTT	-	-	TRBV2	TRBJ1-6
CATDRAPNEKLFF	TGTGCCACTGACAGGGCCCCGAATGAAAAACTGTTTTTT	TRBD1	-	TRBV6-5	TRBJ1-4
CASSVDLGSVRDTQYF	TGTGCCAGCAGCGTAGATCTAGGCAGTGTGAGGGATACGCAGTATTTT	-	-	TRBV9	TRBJ2-3
CATSDLKAGESSYNEQFF	TGTGCCACCAGTGATTTAAAAGCGGGGGAAAGCTCCTACAATGAGCAGTTCTTC	TRBD2	-	TRBV24-1	TRBJ2-1
CASATANTGELFF	TGTGCCAGCGCGACAGCGAACACCGGGGAGCTGTTTTTT	-	-	TRBV7-9	TRBJ2-2
CASSGRQPVYEQYF	TGTGCCAGCAGTGGGCGACAGCCAGTCTACGAGCAGTACTTC	-	once	TRBV2	TRBJ2-7
CASSPVDGGTQYF	TGTGCCAGCAGCCCTGTAGATGGTGGGACCCAGTACTTC	-	-	TRBV3-1/TRBV3-2	TRBJ2-5
CASSVLSALPGTSPVF	TGTGCCAGCAGCGTTCTATCTGCGCTACCCGGGACTAGCCCGGTCTTC	TRBD2	once	TRBV9	TRBJ2-1
CASSTGYFSGNTIYF	TGTGCCAGCAGTACCGGGTATTTCTCTGGAAACACCATATATTTT	-	-	TRBV6-5	TRBJ1-3
CASKGQGAYQPQHF	TGTGCCAGTAAGGGACAGGGGGCTTATCAGCCCCAGCATTTT	TRBD1	-	TRBV19	TRBJ1-5
CASSTGGSGYTF	TGTGCCAGCAGTACAGGGGGTTCTGGCTACACCTTC	TRBD1	-	TRBV6-2/TRBV6-3	TRBJ1-2
CASSGNRATEAFF	TGTGCCAGCAGCGGAAACAGGGCCACTGAAGCTTTCTTT	-	-	TRBV5-4	TRBJ1-1
CASSKRGLANEQYF	TGTGCCAGCAGCAAGAGGGGACTAGCCAACGAGCAGTACTTC	TRBD2	-	TRBV13	TRBJ2-7
CASSPFLGGENTEAFF	TGTGCCAGCAGTCCATTCCTGGGGGGTGAGAACACTGAAGCTTTCTTT	-	-	TRBV27	TRBJ1-1
CASSRAGPNTEAFF	TGTGCCAGCAGCAGGGCCGGACCGAACACTGAAGCTTTCTTT	-	-	TRBV27	TRBJ1-1
CASSAEETQYF	TGTGCCAGCAGTGCAGAAGAGACCCAGTACTTC	-	few	TRBV2	TRBJ2-5
CASSYLRLAGETQYF	TGTGCCAGCAGTTATTTGAGGCTAGCCGGGGAGACCCAGTACTTC	-	-	TRBV6-6	TRBJ2-5
CASTPSGEETQYF	TGTGCCAGCACCCCAAGCGGGGAAGAGACCCAGTACTTC	TRBD2	-	TRBV7-2	TRBJ2-5
CASSLRTASYNSPLHF	TGTGCCAGCAGCTTACGGACAGCCTCCTATAATTCACCCCTCCACTTT	-	-	TRBV11-3	TRBJ1-6
CAIKGAGELFF	TGTGCCATCAAGGGGGCCGGGGAGCTGTTTTTT	-	-	TRBV10-3	TRBJ2-2
CASTSGGYQPQHF	TGTGCCAGCACATCAGGGGGCTATCAGCCCCAGCATTTT	TRBD1	-	TRBV28	TRBJ1-5
CASSPTGVQRATQYF	TGTGCCAGCAGCCCTACAGGGGTTCAGAGGGCGACCCAGTACTTC	TRBD1	-	TRBV4-2	TRBJ2-5
CASSPWTSSGEQFF	TGTGCCAGCAGTCCCTGGACTAGCTCGGGTGAGCAGTTCTTC	TRBD2	-	TRBV27	TRBJ2-1